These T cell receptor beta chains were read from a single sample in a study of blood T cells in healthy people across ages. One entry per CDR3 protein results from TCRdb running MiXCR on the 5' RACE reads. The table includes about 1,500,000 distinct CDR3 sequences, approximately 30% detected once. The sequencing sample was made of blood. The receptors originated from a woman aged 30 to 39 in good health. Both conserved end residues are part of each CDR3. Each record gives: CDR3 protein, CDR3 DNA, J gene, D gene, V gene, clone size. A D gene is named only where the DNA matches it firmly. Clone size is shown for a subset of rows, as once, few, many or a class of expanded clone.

CSSGPLLSSYNEQFF | TGCAGCTCGGGTCCCTTACTAAGCTCCTACAATGAGCAGTTCTTC | TRBJ2-1 | NA | TRBV29-1 | many
CASTEAPEAVPYEQYF | TGCGCCAGCACAGAGGCTCCAGAGGCAGTTCCCTACGAGCAGTACTTC | TRBJ2-7 | NA | TRBV4-1 | NA
CASSPGGRAAGEQYF | TGTGCCAGCTCACCGGGCGGGAGGGCCGCGGGTGAGCAGTACTTC | TRBJ2-7 | TRBD2 | TRBV18 | NA
CASTSPGGSNEKLFF | TGTGCCAGCACTTCGCCCGGGGGAAGTAATGAAAAACTGTTTTTT | TRBJ1-4 | NA | TRBV28 | once
CASSFNLGDGYTF | TGTGCCAGCAGCTTCAATCTAGGGGATGGCTACACCTTC | TRBJ1-2 | NA | TRBV7-2 | NA
CASSFQPPAAGQETQYF | TGTGCCAGCAGCTTCCAGCCGCCGGCAGCCGGACAAGAGACCCAGTACTTC | TRBJ2-5 | NA | TRBV11-1 | few
CASSLATSGRASSIAKNIQYF | TGCGCCAGCAGCTTGGCGACTAGCGGGAGGGCCTCCTCTATAGCCAAAAACATTCAGTACTTC | TRBJ2-4 | TRBD2 | TRBV5-1 | few
CASSGDYTARTEAFF | TGCGCCAGCAGCGGAGATTACACCGCCAGGACTGAAGCTTTCTTT | TRBJ1-1 | NA | TRBV5-1 | few
CASSYLGGEYEQYF | TGTGCCAGCAGTTACCTCGGCGGGGAATACGAGCAGTACTTC | TRBJ2-7 | NA | TRBV6-5 | many
CASAAGGGYGYTF | TGTGCCAGCGCGGCCGGCGGGGGCTATGGCTACACCTTC | TRBJ1-2 | NA | TRBV12-3/TRBV12-4 | many
CSARRAVSNEQFF | TGCAGTGCCAGAAGGGCAGTGAGCAATGAGCAGTTCTTC | TRBJ2-1 | NA | TRBV20-1 | few
CSVRRSGGQETQYF | TGCAGCGTTCGGCGTTCAGGGGGACAAGAGACCCAGTACTTC | TRBJ2-5 | TRBD1 | TRBV29-1 | many
CASSYSIGRGNQPQHF | TGTGCCAGCAGTTACTCGATCGGCAGGGGGAATCAGCCCCAGCATTTT | TRBJ1-5 | TRBD1 | TRBV6-2/TRBV6-3 | NA
CASSDSVFLLLAKNIQYF | TGTGCCAGCAGTGACTCAGTGTTCCTCCTTCTAGCCAAAAACATTCAGTACTTC | TRBJ2-4 | NA | TRBV6-4 | NA
CASSQELAGYQPQHF | TGCGCCAGCAGCCAAGAGCTTGCAGGTTACCAGCCCCAGCATTTT | TRBJ1-5 | NA | TRBV4-3 | NA
CSANSMTGNTEAFF | TGCAGTGCTAACTCCATGACAGGGAACACTGAAGCTTTCTTT | TRBJ1-1 | NA | TRBV20-1 | NA
CANSQDDGVAGSTDTQYF | TGTGCCAACAGCCAAGATGACGGGGTAGCGGGGAGCACAGATACGCAGTATTTT | TRBJ2-3 | TRBD2 | TRBV3-1 | NA
CASSGSGQGEQYF | TGTGCCAGCAGCGGGTCGGGACAGGGGGAGCAGTACTTC | TRBJ2-4 | TRBD1 | TRBV9 | few
CASSQDRSSGRAFSYEQYF | TGCGCCAGCAGCCAAGATAGGTCTAGCGGGAGGGCATTTTCCTACGAGCAGTACTTC | TRBJ2-7 | TRBD2 | TRBV4-3 | many
CAWSFGVNTEAFF | TGTGCCTGGAGTTTTGGGGTGAACACCGAAGCTTTCTTT | TRBJ1-1 | NA | TRBV30 | NA
CASSQDSAGKTYEQYF | TGCGCCAGCAGCCAAGATTCCGCGGGGAAGACCTACGAGCAGTACTTC | TRBJ2-7 | NA | TRBV4-1 | NA
CSAGTATNEKLFF | TGCAGTGCTGGGACAGCAACTAATGAAAAACTGTTTTTT | TRBJ1-4 | TRBD1 | TRBV20-1 | many
CASSRNTNEQFF | TGTGCCAGCAGCCGAAATACAAATGAGCAGTTCTTC | TRBJ2-1 | NA | TRBV5-5 | few
CASSLYGGYTF | TGTGCCAGCAGTCTCTATGGGGGCTACACCTTC | TRBJ1-2 | NA | TRBV28 | many
CASRHRGRGGEAFF | TGTGCCAGCAGACACAGGGGGCGCGGGGGTGAAGCTTTCTTT | TRBJ1-1 | TRBD1 | TRBV6-2/TRBV6-3 | once
CANTYGETQYF | TGCGCCAACACCTACGGAGAGACCCAGTACTTC | TRBJ2-5 | NA | TRBV5-1 | few
CAISASRPGGNNQPQHF | TGTGCCATCAGCGCGAGCCGCCCGGGGGGGAACAATCAGCCCCAGCATTTT | TRBJ1-5 | NA | TRBV10-3 | few
CASSTYGTNYEQYF | TGTGCCAGCAGCACCTACGGGACTAACTACGAGCAGTACTTC | TRBJ2-7 | TRBD2 | TRBV7-9 | many
CASRSSGQGKREAFF | TGCGCCAGCAGGTCGTCGGGACAGGGGAAGCGTGAAGCTTTCTTT | TRBJ1-1 | TRBD1 | TRBV4-1 | NA
CSAPVQGGGDQPQHF | TGCAGTGCGCCTGTTCAGGGGGGAGGCGATCAGCCCCAGCATTTT | TRBJ1-5 | TRBD1 | TRBV20-1 | NA
CSAWGQQSYEQYF | TGCAGTGCTTGGGGACAGCAATCCTACGAGCAGTACTTC | TRBJ2-7 | TRBD1 | TRBV20-1 | many
CASSLELAGEQYF | TGTGCCAGCAGCTTAGAACTAGCGGGCGAGCAGTACTTC | TRBJ2-7 | TRBD2 | TRBV7-8 | many
CASSPSGTGHNEQYF | TGTGCCAGCAGCCCCTCCGGGACAGGGCACAATGAGCAGTACTTC | TRBJ2-4 | TRBD1 | TRBV7-3 | once
CASSQVGGEYEQYF | TGTGCCAGCAGCCAAGTGGGAGGGGAGTACGAGCAGTACTTC | TRBJ2-7 | TRBD2 | TRBV4-2 | few
CASSQDRRGRGYGYTF | TGTGCCAGCAGCCAAGATCGGAGGGGGAGAGGGTATGGCTACACCTTC | TRBJ1-2 | NA | TRBV14 | few
CASSLLGQGLDEQFF | TGCGCCAGCAGCTTGTTGGGACAGGGGTTAGATGAGCAGTTCTTC | TRBJ2-1 | TRBD1 | TRBV5-1 | many
CASSATGTQETQYF | TGTGCCAGCAGCGCGACAGGGACACAAGAGACCCAGTACTTC | TRBJ2-5 | TRBD1 | TRBV7-7 | NA
CASSWGLAGDNMQYF | TGTGCCAGCAGCTGGGGACTAGCGGGGGATAATATGCAGTATTTT | TRBJ2-3 | TRBD2 | TRBV12-3/TRBV12-4 | NA
CASSPGTGGSVYGYTF | TGTGCCAGCAGCCCAGGGACAGGGGGCTCAGTCTATGGCTACACCTTC | TRBJ1-2 | TRBD1 | TRBV9 | NA
CASSQDPHRPGEQYF | TGTGCCAGCAGCCAAGATCCCCATCGGCCTGGAGAGCAGTACTTC | TRBJ2-7 | NA | TRBV4-2 | few
CAISEASGTGQETQYF | TGTGCCATCAGTGAGGCCTCCGGGACAGGGCAAGAGACCCAGTACTTC | TRBJ2-5 | TRBD1 | TRBV10-3 | few
CASNPGTGKAYEQYF | TGCGCCAGCAACCCCGGGACAGGGAAAGCCTACGAGCAGTACTTC | TRBJ2-7 | TRBD1 | TRBV5-1 | few
CSARGPHGAYEQYF | TGCAGTGCTAGAGGACCCCACGGGGCCTACGAGCAGTACTTC | TRBJ2-7 | NA | TRBV20-1 | NA
CATSESPGELFF | TGTGCCACCAGTGAGAGCCCCGGGGAGCTGTTTTTT | TRBJ2-2 | NA | TRBV24-1 | once
CASSFFNENNEQFF | TGCGCCAGCAGCTTCTTTAACGAAAACAATGAGCAGTTCTTC | TRBJ2-1 | NA | TRBV5-1 | few
CATSGAGQDNEQFF | TGTGCCACCAGTGGAGCGGGACAGGACAATGAGCAGTTCTTC | TRBJ2-1 | NA | TRBV24-1 | NA
CASSSSLNPNSPLHF | TGTGCCAGCAGCTCCTCCCTAAACCCTAATTCACCCCTCCACTTT | TRBJ1-6 | NA | TRBV11-2 | few
CASSPRDTLQETQYF | TGTGCCAGCTCACCAAGGGACACCCTCCAAGAGACCCAGTACTTC | TRBJ2-5 | NA | TRBV18 | NA
CSVLPRDRSTDTQYF | TGCAGCGTTCTTCCGCGGGACAGGTCCACAGATACGCAGTATTTT | TRBJ2-3 | TRBD1 | TRBV29-1 | few
CASSFLQGLAEKLFF | TGTGCCAGCAGCTTCCTACAGGGGCTGGCTGAAAAACTGTTTTTT | TRBJ1-4 | TRBD1 | TRBV7-9 | NA
CSATGYIGFSYEQYF | TGCAGTGCTACAGGATATATCGGGTTCTCCTACGAGCAGTACTTC | TRBJ2-7 | NA | TRBV20-1 | NA
CASIRTGTYEQYF | TGTGCCAGCATACGGACGGGGACCTACGAGCAGTACTTC | TRBJ2-7 | NA | TRBV3-1 | few
CASKPGQANQPQHF | TGTGCCAGCAAGCCGGGACAGGCTAATCAGCCCCAGCATTTT | TRBJ1-5 | TRBD1 | TRBV28 | NA
CSATRDRGAQPQHF | TGCAGTGCTACCCGGGACAGGGGTGCTCAGCCCCAGCATTTT | TRBJ1-5 | TRBD1 | TRBV20-1 | few
CATFRARASTEAFF | NA | TRBJ1-1 | NA | TRBV12-3/TRBV12-4 | few
CASSFGEGRSTYNEQFF | TGTGCCAGCAGCTTTGGGGAGGGCCGTAGTACCTACAATGAGCAGTTCTTC | TRBJ2-1 | TRBD2 | TRBV5-5 | few
CASNGAGDTDTQYF | TGTGCCAGCAACGGAGCGGGAGACACAGATACGCAGTATTTT | TRBJ2-3 | TRBD2 | TRBV7-2 | NA
CSVDRTTADTQYF | TGCAGCGTTGACCGGACCACGGCAGATACGCAGTATTTT | TRBJ2-3 | NA | TRBV29-1 | many
CASSSVRTGDHQPQHF | TGTGCCAGCAGCTCCGTCAGGACAGGGGATCATCAGCCCCAGCATTTT | TRBJ1-5 | TRBD1 | TRBV7-9 | few
CSVEGTGPNEKLFF | TGCAGCGTTGAAGGAACAGGGCCTAATGAAAAACTGTTTTTT | TRBJ1-4 | NA | TRBV29-1 | many